Below are 24 T cell receptor beta chains sequenced from a single sample in a study of T cell clonality in common variable immunodeficiency (dated by TCRdb to 2013 to 2016). Libraries came from the immunoSEQ multiplex PCR assay. TCRdb holds this immuneACCESS table with in-frame rearrangements only. Some clones are missing; in checked studies, unresolved V genes explain under half, and the rest has no known cause. The table for this sample lists 30,000 or so clones, none of them counted only once. The leading ten clones occupy approximately 3.9% of the sample. Sequencing was done on a sample of peripheral blood mononuclear cells. The receptors shown here come from a person aged 18 to 75 in good health.

This clone was observed many times. With the read ending 3 residues before the CDR3 end, the germline J gene is used to fill in that end. The chain combines TRBV12-3 or TRBV12-4 with TRBJ2-1; D may be TRBD2 (5 bases). The CDR3 has 12 amino acids. Trimming left V 3 bases short and J 7 bases short, with 7 bases between. CDR3 DNA (partial): TGTGCCAGCAGTTTCTCGGGGAATGAG. Protein product: CASSFSGNE. The full CDR3 is CASSFSGNEQFF.

This clone was counted at least ten times. The CDR3 extends 3 residues past the end of the read, so its final part is completed from the germline J gene. This chain joins TRBV29-1 and TRBJ2-3; 7 bases match TRBD2. The CDR3 sequence is 15 residues long. Germline lookup yields CDR1 SQVTM and CDR2 ANQGSEA. The CDR3 bases that were read are TGCAGCGTTGAGTATCCAGCGGGAATCCTTAGGGCG. This codes for CSVEYPAGILRA. The whole CDR3 region reads CSVEYPAGILRAQYF.

This clone was seen at least ten times. The CDR3 end lies 3 residues beyond the end of the read and is filled in from the germline J gene. This sequence joins TRBV20-1 and TRBJ2-7; 14 nucleotides align to TRBD2. The CDR3 loop spans 17 amino acids. CDR1 and CDR2 from the germline V gene are DFQATT and SNEGSKA (reference sequence). Trimming cost V 1 base and J 3 bases; bases outside gene matches: 8. Incomplete CDR3 DNA: TGCAGTGCTAGAGTCTCCGGACTAGCGGGAGGATACTACGAG. Translating gives CSARVSGLAGGYYE. The complete CDR3 sequence is CSARVSGLAGGYYEQYF.

This clone has more than one count but fewer than ten. The CDR3 end falls 3 residues outside the read, so it is completed with the germline J gene. The rearrangement joins TRBV7-9 to TRBJ2-3; a possible D gene is TRBD1 (5 bases). The CDR3 length is 14 residues. Trimming took off 0 bases at V and 4 bases at J, with 8 bases between the two ends. Germline lookup yields CDR1 SEHNR and CDR2 FQNEAQ (reference sequence). The CDR3 spells CASSLARGADTQYF. CDR3 DNA, as far as it was read: TGTGCCAGCAGCTTAGCAAGGGGCGCAGATACG.

This clone was counted ten times or more. With the read ending 3 residues before the CDR3 end, the germline J gene is used to fill in that end. The V and J genes are TRBV5-1 and TRBJ2-7; no clear D. The germline V gene encodes CDR1 SGHRS and CDR2 YFSETQ. The V and J ends lost 7 bases and 0 bases respectively, with 14 bases between them. This CDR3 has 14 residues. This CDR3 is CASRDASGSYEQYF. The sequenced CDR3 bases are TGCGCCAGCCGTGACGCGTCGGGCTCCTACGAG. Based on the CDR3 plus reference TRBV5-1 and TRBJ2-7, the full variable domain is KAGVTQTPRYLIKTRGQQVTLSCSPISGHRSVSWYQQTPGQGLQFLFEYFSETQRNKGNFPGRFSGRQFSNSRSEMNVSTLELGDSALYLCASRDASGSYEQYFGPGTRLTVT.

This clone showed up many times. The CDR3 goes on 3 residues after the read ends, and that part is filled in from the germline J gene. V gene TRBV5-1 combines with J gene TRBJ2-3, with D hard to call. The V gene lost 0 bases and the J gene lost 2 bases, with 10 bases spanning the gap. This CDR3 contains 15 residues. Germline V gives CDR1 SGHRS, CDR2 YFSETQ. The part of the CDR3 DNA that was read is TGCGCCAGCAGCTTGGCTGACTCTTACACAGATACG. Protein product: CASSLADSYTDT. The CDR3 reads in full as CASSLADSYTDTQYF.

This clone is categorized as medium-sized (0.01 to 0.1%). The CDR3 extends 3 residues past the end of the read, so its final part is completed from the germline J gene. This rearrangement joins TRBV7-2 to TRBJ2-7; 11 bases match TRBD2. The CDR3 has 15 amino acids. The V gene end was trimmed by 1 base and the J gene end by 6 bases; junction bases not matched to a gene: 5. Germline CDR1 is SGHTA and CDR2 is FQGNSA. The sequenced CDR3 bases are TGTGCCAGCAGCTTAGTGAGTAGCGGGAGGGGCGAG. Protein: CASSLVSSGRGE. The whole CDR3 reads CASSLVSSGRGEQYF.

This clone was counted many times. Coverage ceases 3 residues before the CDR3 finishes, and the germline J gene fills in the end. The chain combines TRBV5-1 with TRBJ1-2, with 9 bases that match TRBD1. The V gene's germline CDR1 is SGHRS and CDR2 YFSETQ. The V and J ends lost 4 bases and 4 bases, in that order; junction bases with no gene match: 8. The CDR3 sequence is 15 residues long. The CDR3 is CASSVGTGPFYGYTF. The DNA read from the CDR3 is TGCGCCAGCAGCGTAGGGACAGGGCCTTTCTATGGC.

This clone occurred many times. The read terminates 3 residues ahead of where the CDR3 ends, so the germline J gene completes it. The chain employs TRBV20-1 and TRBJ1-1; D is perhaps TRBD1 (5 bases). CDR1 and CDR2 from the germline V gene are DFQATT and SNEGSKA (reference sequence). There are 15 residues in the CDR3. V lost 5 bases, J lost 1 base, and 17 bases lay in between. CDR3 sequence reads: CSASPPHGANTEAFF. Incomplete CDR3 DNA: TGCAGTGCTTCCCCACCCCATGGGGCGAACACTGAA.

At least ten counts were recorded for this clone. The observed sequence ends 3 residues before the CDR3 terminus, with the missing tail filled in from the germline J gene. The chain combines TRBV19 with TRBJ2-1; a weak D match, TRBD2 (5 bases). V lost 10 bases and J lost 8, with 21 bases in between. The CDR3 has 14 amino acids. Germline-derived CDR1 and CDR2 are LNHDA and SQIVND (reference sequence). The sequenced part of the CDR3 DNA is TGTGCCACGACTCGGACTCGACAACCCGATGAG. This sequence encodes CATTRTRQPDE. In full, the CDR3 reads CATTRTRQPDEQFF.

This clone was seen a few times. CDR3 region: CASSLEGGRRGTYTF. The covered CDR3 bases are TGTGCCAGCAGCTTAGAAGGGGGCCGGAGGGGGACC. The chain combines TRBV7-9 with TRBJ1-2; 7 positions agree with TRBD1. The read terminates 3 residues before the CDR3 end, so the remaining end is supplied by the germline J gene. This CDR3 comprises 15 residues. Looked up from germline, CDR1 is SEHNR and CDR2 is FQNEAQ (reference sequence). The complete variable domain, with remaining parts taken from reference TRBV7-9 and TRBJ1-2, reads DTGVSQNPRHKITKRGQNVTFRCDPISEHNRLYWYRQTLGQGPEFLTYFQNEAQLEKSRLLSDRFSAERPKGSFSTLEIQRTEQGDSAMYLCASSLEGGRRGTYTFGSGTRLTVV.

At least ten counts were recorded for this clone. The read ends 3 residues early relative to the CDR3; the germline J gene fills the gap. V gene TRBV7-2 combines with J gene TRBJ2-5; 7 bases line up with TRBD1. Germline CDR1 reads SGHTA; CDR2 reads FQGNSA. Trimming removed 5 bases from V and 4 bases from J; junction bases left unmatched: 7. The CDR3 has 14 residues. The chain's CDR3 is CASSQGQRLETQYF. The CDR3 bases that were read are TGTGCCAGCAGCCAGGGACAGCGACTAGAGACC.

This clone was counted at least ten times. The read terminates 3 residues before the CDR3 end, so the remaining end is supplied by the germline J gene. The chain uses TRBV4-1 and TRBJ1-5, with D perhaps TRBD1 (6 bases). The CDR3 length is 15 residues. Germline CDR1 and CDR2: MGHRA and YSYEKL. Trimming pared 0 bases from V and 6 bases from J, leaving 12 bases between. CDR3 DNA (partial): TGCGCCAGCAGCCAAGAAGGGACAATTGTTCAGCCC. The encoded protein is CASSQEGTIVQP. The full-length CDR3 reads as CASSQEGTIVQPQHF.

In regard to this clone: From the germline J gene comes the end of the CDR3, since the read stops 3 residues before it. This chain links TRBV6-2 or TRBV6-3 with TRBJ1-2; TRBD1 is a possible D gene (5 bases). Looked up from germline, CDR1 is MNHEY and CDR2 is SVGEGT. This CDR3 has 13 residues. CDR3 bases read: TGTGCCAGCAGTCAGGGACTCCGCAATGAC. Its translation: CASSQGLRND. The CDR3 in full is CASSQGLRNDYTF.

In its sample, this clone was seen many times. The observed sequence ends 3 residues before the CDR3 terminus, with the missing tail filled in from the germline J gene. This chain uses TRBV2 with TRBJ1-4; 8 nucleotides line up with TRBD1. Germline loops: CDR1 SNHLY, CDR2 FYNNEI. The CDR3 runs to 12 residues. Trimming removed 9 bases from V and 8 bases from J; junction bases left unmatched: 5. The CDR3 bases that were read are TGTGCCAGTCAGGGGGCTGGAGAAAAA. It encodes CASQGAGEK. The entire CDR3 sequence reads CASQGAGEKLFF.

This clone was observed many times. The read ends 3 residues early relative to the CDR3; the germline J gene fills the gap. The chain has TRBV5-4 and TRBJ2-3; D unclear. CDR3 length equals 14 residues. CDR1 and CDR2 (germline): SGHNT, YYREEE (reference sequence). The V gene lost 0 bases and the J gene lost 4 bases, with 9 bases spanning the gap. The CDR3 bases that were read are TGTGCCAGCAGCTTGGAGGCTTACGCAGATACG. Protein product: CASSLEAYADT. The full CDR3 is CASSLEAYADTQYF.

There are a few counts of this clone. Coverage ceases 3 residues before the CDR3 finishes, and the germline J gene fills in the end. This sequence joins TRBV5-1 and TRBJ2-3, with D tentatively TRBD2 (7 bases). There are 17 residues in the CDR3. Germline V gives CDR1 SGHRS, CDR2 YFSETQ. CDR3 protein: CASSKRGGGGYEETQYF. The part of the CDR3 DNA that was read is TGCGCCAGCAGCAAACGCGGAGGGGGGGGTTACGAGGAGACG. Drawing the rest from reference TRBV5-1 and TRBJ2-3, the complete variable domain is KAGVTQTPRYLIKTRGQQVTLSCSPISGHRSVSWYQQTPGQGLQFLFEYFSETQRNKGNFPGRFSGRQFSNSRSEMNVSTLELGDSALYLCASSKRGGGGYEETQYFGPGTRLTVL.

At least ten counts were recorded for this clone. Read coverage stops 3 residues before the CDR3 terminus; the germline J gene supplies the remainder. The genes are TRBV20-1 and TRBJ1-1; weak D call: TRBD1 (5 bases). The CDR3 contains 15 residues. V shed 0 bases and J shed 1 base, with 12 bases lying between them. Germline lookup yields CDR1 DFQATT and CDR2 SNEGSKA (reference sequence). CDR3 bases read: TGCAGTGCTAGAGAGGCGGGGAGGGGGAACACTGAA. Amino acid sequence: CSAREAGRGNTE. The CDR3 in full is CSAREAGRGNTEAFF.

The table lists this clone with many counts. The CDR3 end lies 3 residues beyond the end of the read and is filled in from the germline J gene. The chain has TRBV18 and TRBJ1-4; D gene uncertain. The germline CDR1 and CDR2 sequences are KGHSH and LQKENI. V was trimmed by 3 bases and J by 6 bases, leaving 8 bases between them. The CDR3 extends over 13 amino acids. The CDR3 bases that were read are TGTGCCAGCTCACCCTCCGAGGATGAAAAA. It specifies CASSPSEDEK. The whole CDR3 is CASSPSEDEKLFF.

This clone has at least ten counts. The read stops 3 residues short of the end of the CDR3; the missing end is completed from the germline J gene. J is TRBJ1-1 and V is TRBV5-1; 8 bases line up with TRBD1. Germline CDR1 SGHRS, CDR2 YFSETQ. The CDR3 sequence is 13 residues long. Losses at the gene ends were 4 bases for V and 7 bases for J; bases not matched to a gene: 6. The CDR3 is CASSTQGEGEAFF. CDR3 DNA, as far as it was read: TGCGCCAGCAGCACACAGGGGGAGGGTGAA. The entire variable domain, with the rest obtained from reference TRBV5-1 and TRBJ1-1, is as follows: KAGVTQTPRYLIKTRGQQVTLSCSPISGHRSVSWYQQTPGQGLQFLFEYFSETQRNKGNFPGRFSGRQFSNSRSEMNVSTLELGDSALYLCASSTQGEGEAFFGQGTRLTVV.

On this clone: The CDR3 goes on 3 residues after the read ends, and that part is filled in from the germline J gene. This rearrangement joins TRBV19 to TRBJ1-5; TRBD1 matches at 10 bases. The CDR3 has 17 amino acids. Germline values: CDR1 LNHDA, CDR2 SQIVND (reference sequence). The J segment lost 1 base and the V segment lost 3 bases, leaving 6 bases of the junction unmatched. Incomplete CDR3 DNA: TGTGCCAGTAGTATGGTGGGACAGGGGTTGAGCAATCAGCCC. Protein sequence: CASSMVGQGLSNQP. The CDR3, in full, reads CASSMVGQGLSNQPQHF.

This clone occurred many times. The read halts 3 residues ahead of the CDR3 end, with the missing end drawn from the germline J gene. The chain recombines TRBV30 with TRBJ1-4; 7 bases align to TRBD1. CDR1 is GTSNPN, CDR2 SVGIG, per germline (reference sequence). J lost 6 bases, V lost 3 bases, and 7 bases had no gene match. The CDR3 loop spans 14 amino acids. The covered CDR3 bases are TGTGCCTGGAGAATACAGGGGATGGATGAAAAA. Translated: CAWRIQGMDEK. The whole CDR3 is CAWRIQGMDEKLFF. Looking up the rest from reference TRBV30 and TRBJ1-4 gives the full variable domain: SQTIHQWPATLVQPVGSPLSLECTVEGTSNPNLYWYRQAAGRGLQLLFYSVGIGQISSEVPQNLSASRPQDRQFILSSKKLLLSDSGFYLCAWRIQGMDEKLFFGSGTQLSVL.

This clone has at least ten counts. The read terminates 3 residues before the CDR3 end, so the remaining end is supplied by the germline J gene. The chain links TRBV19 to TRBJ2-3, with 7 positions matching TRBD2. V was pared by 4 bases and J by 2 bases, with 3 bases of the junction left unmatched. Germline V gene lookup returns CDR1 LNHDA and CDR2 SQIVND (reference sequence). The CDR3 is 14 amino acids. The sequenced part of the CDR3 DNA is TGTGCCAGTAGTAGGGGGACTATCACAGATACG. Amino acids: CASSRGTITDT. The complete CDR3 sequence is CASSRGTITDTQYF.

This clone occurred many times. From the germline J gene comes the end of the CDR3, since the read stops 3 residues before it. V and J are TRBV5-1 and TRBJ1-1; 8 positions match TRBD1. CDR3 length: 16 residues. Germline V CDR1 and CDR2: SGHRS, YFSETQ. The junction had 5 bases not matched to a gene; V was cut back by 1 base and J by 0 bases. The CDR3 bases that were read are TGCGCCAGCAGCTTGCTGACAGGGGTATTGAACACTGAA. It specifies CASSLLTGVLNTE. The entire CDR3 protein is CASSLLTGVLNTEAFF.